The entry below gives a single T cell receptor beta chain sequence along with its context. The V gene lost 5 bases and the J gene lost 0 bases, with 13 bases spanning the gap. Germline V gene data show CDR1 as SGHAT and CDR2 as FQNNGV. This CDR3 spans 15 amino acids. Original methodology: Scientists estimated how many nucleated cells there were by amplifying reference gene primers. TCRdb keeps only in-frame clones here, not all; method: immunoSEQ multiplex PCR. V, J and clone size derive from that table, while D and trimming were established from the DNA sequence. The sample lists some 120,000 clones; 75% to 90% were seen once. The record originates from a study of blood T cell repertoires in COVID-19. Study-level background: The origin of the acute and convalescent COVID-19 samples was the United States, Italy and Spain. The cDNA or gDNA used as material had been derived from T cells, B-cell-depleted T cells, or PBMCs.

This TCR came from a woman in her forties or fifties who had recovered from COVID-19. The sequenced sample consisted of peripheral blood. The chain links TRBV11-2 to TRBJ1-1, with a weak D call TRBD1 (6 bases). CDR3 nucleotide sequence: TGTGCCAGCAGCCTGAACAGGGAGTTGAACACTGAAGCTTTCTTT. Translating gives CASSLNRELNTEAFF.